One sample yielded the 15 T cell receptor beta chains listed below, sequenced in a study of blood T cells in healthy people across ages. The second PCR ran roughly 6 to 11 cycles with a sample-barcoded 5' primer and J-beta primers. TCRdb reprocessed the 5' RACE reads via MiXCR and lists one record per CDR3 protein. The sample has over a million distinct CDR3 sequences; roughly 59% are singletons. The specimen sequenced was blood. The receptors were sampled from a man younger than 35 in good health.

The chain is built from TRBV5-1 and TRBJ1-4; D is unclear. V shed 3 bases and J shed 7 bases, with 10 bases lying between them. CDR1 is SGHRS, CDR2 YFSETQ, per germline. CDR3 length: 13 amino acids. The CDR3 DNA follows: TGCGCCAGCAGCTGGGCAGTTAGTGAAAAACTGTTTTTT. Translation gives CASSWAVSEKLFF.

This clonotype was found a few times. V usage is TRBV12-3 or TRBV12-4 and J usage is TRBJ2-5; the match to TRBD2 covers 15 bases. With 6 bases clipped from V and 5 bases from J, the junction kept 7 bases outside the gene matches. The CDR3 covers 16 residues. The CDR3, as DNA: TGTGCCAGCAGCTTTGGACTAGCGGGGGGGCTGGAGACCCAGTACTTC. Translating it yields CASSFGLAGGLETQYF.

Concerning this clonotype itself: The junction does not match germline at one end; this may be a read error. The V gene is TRBV5-6, the J gene TRBJ2-1, with TRBD2 identical over 15 bases. From germline, CDR1 is SGHDT and CDR2 YYEEEE. CDR3 length: 16 amino acids. The CDR3 DNA is TGTGCCAGCAGCTCGGGGACTAGCGGGAGGTACAATGAGCAGTTCTTT. Protein sequence: CASSSGTSGRYNEQFF.

This rearrangement joins TRBV29-1 to TRBJ2-4; D is uncertain. The end of the DNA is better explained by TRBJ2-7, so the J call may be wrong. CDR3 length equals 15 residues. CDR1 is SQVTM and CDR2 is ANQGSEA in the germline V gene. This CDR3 is CSVEENSEPPTEQYF. In nucleotides, the CDR3 is TGCAGCGTTGAAGAAAACAGTGAGCCTCCCACCGAGCAGTACTTC.

The DNA for the CDR3 is TGTGCCAGCGCAACGGCAGGGGAGGTTGGCTACACCTTC. Translated, it gives CASATAGEVGYTF. The V gene is TRBV27, the J gene TRBJ1-2; D is possibly TRBD1 (6 bases). CDR1 is MNHEY and CDR2 is SMNVEV in the germline V gene (reference sequence). The germline V and J ends were trimmed by 8 bases and 7 bases, with 17 bases remaining between them. This CDR3 is 13 amino acids long.

The CDR3 sequence: CASSIPGLGVGEQFF. CDR3 bases: TGTGCCAGCAGCATTCCGGGACTAGGGGTTGGTGAGCAGTTCTTC. This rearrangement joins TRBV11-2 to TRBJ2-1, with TRBD2 matching over 8 bases. V dropped 5 bases and J dropped 9; count of bases not matched to a gene: 12. In germline, CDR1 is SGHAT, CDR2 FQNNGV. The CDR3 totals 15 residues.

This clonotype was detected only once. This chain joins TRBV6-5 and TRBJ2-1; D possibly uses TRBD1 or TRBD2 (6 bases each). Per germline, CDR1 MNHEY and CDR2 SVGAGI. There are 12 residues in the CDR3. The ends were cut back, 5 bases at V and 11 bases at J, with 13 bases in the middle. CDR3 loop: CASSGRGVKQFF. The CDR3 DNA reads as TGTGCCAGCAGTGGTAGGGGGGTTAAGCAGTTCTTC.

About this clonotype itself: This sequence may be a read error, since a much larger clone differs from it by one base. V is TRBV6-2 or TRBV6-3 and J is TRBJ2-3; D unclear. V was shortened by 1 base and J by 6 bases, with 5 bases between the two germline ends. This CDR3 has 12 amino acids. Germline CDR1 is MNHEY and CDR2 is SVGEGT. In DNA, the CDR3 is TGTGCCAGCAGTTACTGGGTCGATACGCAGTATTTT. This codes for CASSYWVDTQYF.

The chain recombines TRBV4-1 with TRBJ2-1; D is possibly TRBD1 (5 bases). The CDR3 length is 14 residues. CDR1 and CDR2 from the germline V gene are MGHRA and YSYEKL. V was clipped by 1 base and J by 7 bases, with 11 bases between them. CDR3 DNA: TGCGCCAGCAGCCAAGCGGCCAGGGAAAATGAGCAGTTCTTC. Its protein product is CASSQAARENEQFF.

The chain is built from TRBV7-9 and TRBJ2-1; perhaps TRBD1 as D (5 bases). CDR3 length equals 16 residues. V was clipped by 5 bases and J by 0 bases, with 14 bases between them. The V gene's germline CDR1 is SEHNR and CDR2 FQNEAQ (reference sequence). The CDR3 is CASSRTRVLSYNEQFF. The DNA for the CDR3 is TGTGCCAGCAGCCGCACCAGGGTTCTCTCCTACAATGAGCAGTTCTTC. The full variable domain, rest sourced from reference TRBV7-9 and TRBJ2-1, is DTGVSQNPRHKITKRGQNVTFRCDPISEHNRLYWYRQTLGQGPEFLTYFQNEAQLEKSRLLSDRFSAERPKGSFSTLEIQRTEQGDSAMYLCASSRTRVLSYNEQFFGPGTRLTVL.

This clonotype has only a few counts. The chain has TRBV11-2 and TRBJ2-1; 7 bases match TRBD2. The ends lost 5 bases at V and 3 bases at J; junction bases unmatched: 7. The germline V gene has CDR1 SGHAT and CDR2 FQNNGV. The CDR3 runs to 15 residues. The CDR3 here is CASSLRTRGYNEQFF. In nucleotides, the CDR3 is TGTGCCAGCAGCCTACGGACTAGGGGCTACAATGAGCAGTTCTTC. The full variable domain, its missing parts supplied by reference TRBV11-2 and TRBJ2-1, is EAGVAQSPRYKIIEKRQSVAFWCNPISGHATLYWYQQILGQGPKLLIQFQNNGVVDDSQLPKDRFSAERLKGVDSTLKIQPAKLEDSAVYLCASSLRTRGYNEQFFGPGTRLTVL.

This clonotype was counted a few times. The V call is TRBV6-6, the J call TRBJ2-1; 11 nucleotides match TRBD2. CDR1 MNHNY and CDR2 SVGAGI come from the germline V gene (reference sequence). This CDR3 is 16 amino acids long. With 0 bases clipped from V and 6 bases from J, the junction kept 4 bases outside the gene matches. The CDR3, as DNA: TGTGCCAGCAGTTACTCGTCTAGCGGGAGGCGCAATGAGCAGTTCTTC. The encoded protein is CASSYSSSGRRNEQFF.

As to this clonotype: This may arise from a read error, as a much more abundant clone is one base away. The V gene is TRBV20-1, the J gene TRBJ1-2; D call uncertain. The CDR3 has 13 residues. Deletions cut 3 bases from V and 4 bases from J, with 12 bases between. Germline assignment: CDR1 DFQATT and CDR2 SNEGSKA (reference sequence). CDR3 nucleotides: TGCAGTGCTAGGGGAAAGACAATCTATGGCTACACCTTC. Translated: CSARGKTIYGYTF.

The V call is TRBV7-8, the J call TRBJ2-1; no definite D call. The CDR3 is 16 amino acids. Per the germline V gene, CDR1 is SGHVS and CDR2 is FQNEAQ. With 3 bases removed from V and 7 bases from J, the gap between germline ends came to 19 bases. This CDR3 is CASSFDGYKPGNEQFF. In DNA form, the CDR3 reads TGTGCCAGCAGCTTCGACGGGTACAAACCCGGGAATGAGCAGTTCTTC.

This clonotype has a handful of counts. The chain employs TRBV29-1 and TRBJ2-3; the D is unclear. CDR3 length: 12 amino acids. Per the germline V gene, CDR1 is SQVTM and CDR2 is ANQGSEA. V lost 1 base to trimming and J lost 9 bases, with 11 bases between them. The CDR3 DNA reads TGCAGCGTTGAAGCACTGTTTACAACGCAGTATTTT. Encoded protein: CSVEALFTTQYF.